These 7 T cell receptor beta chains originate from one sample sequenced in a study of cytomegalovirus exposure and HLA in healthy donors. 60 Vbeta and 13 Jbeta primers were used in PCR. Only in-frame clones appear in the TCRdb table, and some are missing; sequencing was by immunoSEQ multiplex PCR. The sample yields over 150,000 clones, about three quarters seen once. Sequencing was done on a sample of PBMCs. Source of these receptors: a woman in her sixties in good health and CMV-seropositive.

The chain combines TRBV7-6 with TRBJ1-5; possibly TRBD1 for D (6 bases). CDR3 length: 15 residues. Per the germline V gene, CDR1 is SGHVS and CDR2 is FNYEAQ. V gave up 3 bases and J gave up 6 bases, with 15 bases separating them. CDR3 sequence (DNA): TGTGCCAGCAGCTTGGGAAACAGGGTCGGTCAGCCCCAGCATTTT. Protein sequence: CASSLGNRVGQPQHF.

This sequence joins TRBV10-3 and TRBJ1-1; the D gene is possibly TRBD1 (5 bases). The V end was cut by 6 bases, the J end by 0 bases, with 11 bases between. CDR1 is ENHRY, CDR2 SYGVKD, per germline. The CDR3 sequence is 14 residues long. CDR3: CAISTGILNTEAFF. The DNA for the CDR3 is TGTGCCATCAGCACAGGAATCTTGAACACTGAAGCTTTCTTT.

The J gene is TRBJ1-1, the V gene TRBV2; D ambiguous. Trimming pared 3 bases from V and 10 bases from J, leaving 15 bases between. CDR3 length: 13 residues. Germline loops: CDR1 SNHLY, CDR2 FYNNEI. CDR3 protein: CASSDFSGSGAFF. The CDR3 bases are TGTGCCAGCAGTGACTTTAGTGGTTCCGGAGCTTTCTTT.

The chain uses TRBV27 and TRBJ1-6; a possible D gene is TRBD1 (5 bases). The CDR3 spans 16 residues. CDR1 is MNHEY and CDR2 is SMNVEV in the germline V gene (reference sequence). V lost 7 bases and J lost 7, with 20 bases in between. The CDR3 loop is CASTPKGPGRNSPLHF. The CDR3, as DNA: TGTGCCAGCACTCCAAAGGGGCCAGGTCGAAATTCACCCCTCCACTTT.

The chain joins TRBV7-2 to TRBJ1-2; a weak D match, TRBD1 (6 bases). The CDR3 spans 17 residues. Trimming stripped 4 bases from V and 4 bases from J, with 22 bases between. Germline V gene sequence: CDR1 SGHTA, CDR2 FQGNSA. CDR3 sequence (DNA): TGTGCCAGCAGCTCCCCCCGGGACACGGGTTTAGCCTATGGCTACACCTTC. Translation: CASSSPRDTGLAYGYTF. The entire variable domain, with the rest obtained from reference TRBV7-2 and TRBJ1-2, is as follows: GAGVSQSPSNKVTEKGKDVELRCDPISGHTALYWYRQSLGQGLEFLIYFQGNSAPDKSGLPSDRFSAERTGGSVSTLTIQRTQQEDSAVYLCASSSPRDTGLAYGYTFGSGTRLTVV.

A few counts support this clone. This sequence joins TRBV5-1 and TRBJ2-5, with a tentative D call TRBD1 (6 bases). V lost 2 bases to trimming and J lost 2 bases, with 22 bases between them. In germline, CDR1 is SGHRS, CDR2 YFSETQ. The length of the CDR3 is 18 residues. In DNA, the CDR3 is TGCGCCAGCAGCTTTGGTCTACGGACTGGACAGCGTCAAGAGACCCAGTACTTC. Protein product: CASSFGLRTGQRQETQYF.

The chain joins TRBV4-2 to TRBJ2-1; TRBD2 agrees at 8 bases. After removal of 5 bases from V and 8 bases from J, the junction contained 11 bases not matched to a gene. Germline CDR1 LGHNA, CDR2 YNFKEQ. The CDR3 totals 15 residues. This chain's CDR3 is CASSSSGGASYEQFF. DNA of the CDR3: TGTGCCAGCAGCTCAAGCGGGGGCGCTAGCTATGAGCAGTTCTTC.